This entry lists 5 T cell receptor beta chains sequenced from one sample in a study of spatial heterogeneity in lung cancer. Study-wide results and limits: Counts of expanded intratumoral alpha and beta TCRs tracked tumor mutation counts.

Time point of the sample: sample taken at primary tumor resection. Their recognized antigens are unknown. Via MiXCR, TCRdb re-called the 5' RACE reads, giving one row per CDR3 protein. The table records some 21,000 distinct CDR3 sequences, nearly 6.5% of them present only once. The sequences come from lung tumor tissue, collected at surgery. The receptors here all came from a male donor with early-stage non-small cell lung cancer.

Details on this clonotype: Possible read error: a much larger clone is one base away. The rearrangement joins TRBV28 to TRBJ2-1, with D tentatively TRBD2 (6 bases). CDR3 size: 12 residues. Germline V gene data show CDR1 as MDHEN and CDR2 as SYDVKM. Trimming shortened V by 6 bases and J by 12 bases, and 15 bases separated the two germline ends. CDR3 region: CASRSSGGAQFF. CDR3 nucleotides: TGTGCCAGCAGGTCGTCCGGCGGGGCGCAGTTCTTC.

At least ten counts were recorded for this clonotype. The V and J genes are TRBV29-1 and TRBJ2-2; D uncertain. Germline CDR1 SQVTM, CDR2 ANQGSEA. Trimming cost V 8 bases and J 7 bases, with 11 bases left between them. This CDR3 has 11 amino acids. CDR3: CSSSWGGELFF. The CDR3 DNA follows: TGCAGCTCCTCCTGGGGCGGGGAGCTGTTTTTT.

This clonotype was seen many times. This chain connects TRBV19 to TRBJ2-1, with 10 bases aligning to TRBD2. After removal of 3 bases from V and 3 bases from J, the junction contained 2 bases not matched to a gene. CDR1 LNHDA and CDR2 SQIVND come from the germline V gene (reference sequence). The CDR3 is made up of 15 amino acids. Written as DNA, the CDR3 is TGTGCCAGTAGTATGGTAGCGGGGGGCTACAATGAGCAGTTCTTC. Protein sequence: CASSMVAGGYNEQFF.

This clonotype was detected a few times. V usage is TRBV20-1 and J usage is TRBJ1-5; D may be TRBD1 (6 bases). Trimming stripped 5 bases from V and 4 bases from J, with 18 bases between. There are 15 residues in the CDR3. CDR1 and CDR2 from the germline V gene are DFQATT and SNEGSKA (reference sequence). The CDR3 nucleotides read TGCAGTGCTCGAACCGGGGTAGGGGGTAATCAGCCCCAGCATTTT. It translates to CSARTGVGGNQPQHF.

There are a few counts of this clonotype. This chain uses TRBV19 with TRBJ1-5, with D perhaps matching TRBD1 (5 bases). The germline V and J ends were trimmed by 5 bases and 9 bases, with 17 bases remaining between them. Germline assignment: CDR1 LNHDA and CDR2 SQIVND (reference sequence). This CDR3 is 14 amino acids long. The CDR3 DNA reads as TGTGCCAGTAGTCCGGGACTCCGGACCCCGCCCCAGCATTTT. Translation gives CASSPGLRTPPQHF. Based on the CDR3 plus reference TRBV19 and TRBJ1-5, the full variable domain is DGGITQSPKYLFRKEGQNVTLSCEQNLNHDAMYWYRQDPGQGLRLIYYSQIVNDFQKGDIAEGYSVSREKKESFPLTVTSAQKNPTAFYLCASSPGLRTPPQHFGDGTRLSIL.